The entry that follows covers one T cell receptor beta chain sequence. The table lists this clone with a count of one. It has no known antigen specificity. Base qualities are not recorded, but no much larger clone differs from it by a single base. The CDR1 and CDR2 encoded by the germline V gene (reference sequence) are MNHEY and SMNVEV. Trimming costs V 5 bases and J 6 bases, and their ends lie 13 bases apart. Inclusive of the bounding cysteine and phenylalanine, the CDR3 is 13 residues long. Here the CDR3 DNA is all that survives: 39 bases in frame from base 1. These data come from a study of CD8+ T cells in alopecia areata (dated by TCRdb to the late 2010s). For the wider study: The treated patients took part in an open-label pilot trial in which moderate-to-severe alopecia areata was treated with oral tofacitinib at 5 to 10 mg twice daily. Tofacitinib was administered for 6 to 18 months, and 6 months of follow-up off drug were then conducted to assess delayed response and recurrence. For the treated patients, the SALT score, which quantifies what percentage of scalp surface area is affected, served as the measure of disease severity. High-throughput TCRbeta sequencing was used to examine T cell clonal expansion in alopecia areata in both the C3H/HeJ mouse model and human patients. In humans, TCRbeta sequencing was performed on scalp tissue and on sorted CD4+ and CD8+ peripheral blood T cells from healthy controls and from patients with patchy or totalis/universalis alopecia areata. Biopsies were taken from tofacitinib-treated patients at baseline and at 4 and 24 weeks of treatment, and a later scalp biopsy was taken in several of the tofacitinib-treated patients. Clonality in the scalp was compared among normal scalp (n=4), patchy alopecia areata scalp (n=8), and alopecia totalis/universalis scalp (n=8). RNA came from the PAXgene miRNA kit for fixed scalp, the miRNeasy kit for PBMCs, and the RNeasy kit for mouse skin. TCRbeta CDR3 regions were amplified by immunoSEQ multiplex PCR using 35 Vbeta forward and 13 Jbeta reverse primers.

The investigation overall reported the following: Compared with mice, TCR sequences shared between patients were less clear, possibly partly because of HLA diversity across the patient population. Unlike mouse skin, which is dominated by gammadelta T cells, normal human skin has resident alphabeta T cells that are also sequenced, and this complicates analysis of the scalp TCR repertoire. Because the treated cohort was small and had just a single nonresponder, larger studies are needed to establish links between baseline CD8+ expansion and response. With tofacitinib, both scalp clonality and the number of expanded CD8+ clones among the top 100 scalp clones went down significantly. During tofacitinib treatment, many expanded lesional clones remained in scalp and blood, and this persistence may partly explain relapse after treatment is stopped. Higher clonality and more expanded CD8+ clones were observed in lesional scalp than in normal scalp, particularly in alopecia totalis/universalis, a finding suggestive of antigenic drive.

Explained via the paper, the treatment or condition label denotes: oral pan-JAK inhibitor, 5-10 mg twice daily. Lesional scalp punch biopsies and peripheral blood were collected from alopecia areata patients. PBMCs were isolated by density centrifugation and stained for CD3, CD4 and CD8, after which CD4+ and CD8+ T cells were sorted on a FACSAria. Library preparation was by the immunoSEQ multiplex PCR assay. To provide template for TCR sequencing, every sample had RNA extracted and reverse transcribed into cDNA. First-strand cDNA was synthesized using SuperScript III with a 2:1 mix of oligo-dT and random hexamers. A synthetic immune receptor repertoire was used to assess amplification bias, and residual bias was removed computationally. As for the authors' bioinformatics: Raw reads were preprocessed to remove errors, and CDR3 was defined by IMGT conventions from the conserved cysteine to phenylalanine. To get clonality, Shannon entropy was normalized by log2 of the number of productive unique TCRs and the result was subtracted from 1. Scalp TCRbeta sequences were cross-referenced with sorted blood CD4 and CD8 repertoires so that the CD4 or CD8 identity of scalp clones could be inferred. In its TCRdb copy, this immuneACCESS table keeps in-frame sequences only and misses some clones. Where compared with another copy, unresolved V genes explain less than half of these, and the others have no known cause. V, J and clone size were drawn from that table, and D and trimming were deduced from the DNA. In all, the sample holds about 100,000 clones, and 55% to 70% of those were seen once. 16% of the sample is held by the ten biggest clonotypes.

The rearranged segments are TRBV27 and TRBJ1-2; TRBD1 might be the D gene, on 6 matching bases. This receptor was obtained from a human donor with alopecia areata. The sequencing used CD8+ T cells sorted from blood, collected between weeks 55 and 70, from a patient treated with tofacitinib. The nucleotide sequence is TGTGCCAGCAGTCCCGGGGGGGGCAATGGCTACACCTTC. This is translated as CASSPGGGNGYTF.